This record looks at one T cell receptor (beta chain) sequence and its context. The table lists this clone with a few counts. Which antigen it targets is not known. No base quality values were provided; no much bigger clone lies one nucleotide off. The data derive from a study of blood T cell repertoires in COVID-19 (dated by TCRdb to the early 2020s). Regarding the study in general: The collaborator samples originated in the United States, Italy and Spain and spanned the acute and convalescent phases of COVID-19. The repertoires were made available in a free public database intended to serve as a resource for research on the immune response to SARS-CoV-2. Where available, HLA class I and class II types were taken from metadata supplied by the sample provider and were not determined by assay-based typing. The prospective study material was composed of cDNA or gDNA derived from T cells, B-cell-depleted T cells, or PBMCs. Samples were obtained from the ongoing ImmuneRACE study (first 160 participants) and from over a thousand subjects provided by 6 global collaborators. The dataset comprised deeply sampled blood TCRbeta repertoires from subjects exposed to, actively infected with, or recovered from COVID-19. Nearly every sample came with metadata listing a de-identified subject ID, COVID-19 status, age in years and sex.

Inclusive of the bounding cysteine and phenylalanine, the CDR3 is 17 residues long. The retained sequence is limited to the CDR3, 51 bases, with the frame set at the first base. The junction shows trimming of 5 bases on V and 1 base on J, and the gene matches do not reach 12 bases of it. The germline V gene sets CDR1 to MGHDK and CDR2 to SYGVNS. Each collaborating institution followed its own protocols to collect whole blood in K2EDTA tubes. For TCRbeta analysis, collaborator samples were shipped as frozen whole blood, as isolated PBMCs, or as DNA extracted from either sample type. TCRbeta CDR3 regions were amplified from genomic DNA by means of the immunoSEQ Assay, a bias-controlled multiplex PCR. Under the source paper's analysis protocol: Nucleated cell counts per sample were estimated from amplification of reference gene primers within the assay. Sequence reads were collapsed and filtered to measure the absolute abundance of every unique TCRbeta CDR3 rearrangement. For each sample, productive Simpson clonality was calculated as the square root of Simpson's diversity index over productive rearrangements. Here the immuneACCESS table is served through TCRdb, limited to in-frame sequences with V and J called. Missing clones are a known gap in these copies; in checked studies unresolved V genes cover under half, and the rest lacks a known reason. V, J and clone size were drawn from that table, and D and trimming were deduced from the DNA. Here the sample has about 160,000 clones; roughly 90% occur a single time. The top ten clonotypes cover 15% to 20% of the sample.

General conclusions and limits of the study: The quantity of clinical and demographic metadata differed by source and by participant and was supplied without curation.

This sequence uses TRBV25-1 and TRBJ2-3; TRBD1 aligns with 7 central bases. Source material: peripheral blood. This sequence originates from a man aged 55 to 70 with active or convalescent COVID-19. The bases read TGTGCCAGCAGTACCCCGGGACAGAGGTCAGGCACAGATACGCAGTATTTT. It translates to CASSTPGQRSGTDTQYF.